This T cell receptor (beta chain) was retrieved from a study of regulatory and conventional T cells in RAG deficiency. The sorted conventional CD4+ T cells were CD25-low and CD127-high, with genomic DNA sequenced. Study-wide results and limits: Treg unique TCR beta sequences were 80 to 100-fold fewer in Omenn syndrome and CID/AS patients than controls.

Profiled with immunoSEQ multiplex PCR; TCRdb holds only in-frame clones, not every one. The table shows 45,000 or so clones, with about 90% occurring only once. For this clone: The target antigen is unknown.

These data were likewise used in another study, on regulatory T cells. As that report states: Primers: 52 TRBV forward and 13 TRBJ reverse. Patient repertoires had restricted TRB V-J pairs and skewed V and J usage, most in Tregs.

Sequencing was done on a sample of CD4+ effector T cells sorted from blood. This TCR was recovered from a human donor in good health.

Written as DNA, the CDR3 is TGTGCCAGCAGCGTCACCGCGGGAGGGCCCACCTACGAGCAGTACTTC. It specifies CASSVTAGGPTYEQYF. The J gene is TRBJ2-7, the V gene TRBV7-9; 9 nucleotides align to TRBD2. V gave up 5 bases and J gave up 2 bases; unmatched junction bases: 10. Per germline, CDR1 SEHNR and CDR2 FQNEAQ (reference sequence). The CDR3 covers 16 residues.